One sample yielded the 10 T cell receptor beta chains listed below, sequenced in a study of CD8 T cells in ankylosing spondylitis. Each CDR3 protein is one row after TCRdb ran MiXCR on the 5' RACE reads. The sample contains fewer than 200,000 distinct CDR3 sequences, around a sixth of which appear only once. Specimen: blood, either unsorted or a sorted T cell fraction (not recorded which). The receptors originated from a male donor under 35 with ankylosing spondylitis or in good health (not recorded which).

The chain recombines TRBV12-3 or TRBV12-4 with TRBJ1-2, with TRBD1 identical over 9 bases. Unmatched junction bases numbered 7, after V lost 3 bases and J lost 2 bases. The CDR3 consists of 16 residues. The CDR3 DNA sequence: TGTGCCAGCAGTTTCGGCTCGGGACAGGGAAACTATGGCTACACCTTC. Its protein is CASSFGSGQGNYGYTF.

The rearrangement links TRBV7-6 to TRBJ2-6; no clear D. V lost 1 base and J 0 bases, leaving 10 bases between the germline ends. CDR3 length: 17 amino acids. In germline, CDR1 is SGHVS, CDR2 FNYEAQ. The CDR3: CASSLVFSHSGANVLTF. The CDR3 nucleotides read TGTGCCAGCAGCTTAGTTTTCAGCCACTCTGGGGCCAACGTCCTGACTTTC.

J is TRBJ1-1 and V is TRBV6-1; D unresolved. Germline CDR1 and CDR2: MNHNS and SASEGT. The CDR3 contains 13 residues. The V end was cut by 7 bases, the J end by 2 bases, with 11 bases between. The CDR3 coding sequence is TGTGCCAGCAACAAGGGCACCAACACTGAAGCTTTCTTT. Protein product: CASNKGTNTEAFF.

This clonotype was seen at least ten times. V and J are TRBV6-2 or TRBV6-3 and TRBJ2-5; D is uncertain. V lost 6 bases, J lost 5 bases, and 10 bases lay in between. CDR1 MNHEY and CDR2 SVGEGT come from the germline V gene. The CDR3 consists of 12 residues. This CDR3 is CASSQSRETQYF. For the CDR3, the DNA is TGTGCCAGCAGCCAGAGCAGGGAGACCCAGTACTTC.

This sequence joins TRBV20-1 and TRBJ2-1; D unresolved. Trimming removed 6 bases from V and 2 bases from J, with 20 bases in between. Germline V lookup: CDR1 DFQATT, CDR2 SNEGSKA (reference sequence). CDR3 length: 16 amino acids. The CDR3 sequence: CSAGKTTLSPYNEQFF. The CDR3 DNA reads as TGCAGTGCCGGAAAGACAACCCTTAGCCCCTACAATGAGCAGTTCTTC.

This clonotype was seen ten or more times. Since the CDR3 does not end with the conserved phenylalanine or tryptophan, this likely comes from a read error. The limits of the CDR3 on the DNA are not certain, so only TCRdb's listed CDR3 is given. The chain couples TRBV21-1 to TRBJ2-1; the table's D call, TRBD1, has no DNA check behind it. TRBV21-1 is given as a pseudogene. Ends included, the CDR3 has 9 residues. The CDR3 here is CASSRHSTL.

This clonotype was observed at least ten times. The V and J genes are TRBV29-1 and TRBJ2-3; a weak D match, TRBD1 (5 bases). Germline V gene lookup returns CDR1 SQVTM and CDR2 ANQGSEA. V shed 5 bases and J shed 2 bases, with 11 bases lying between them. The CDR3 spans 13 residues. The CDR3 DNA reads as TGCAGCGTTAGGACACCACTCACAGATACGCAGTATTTT. It codes for CSVRTPLTDTQYF.

This clonotype has a count of ten or more. The chain carries TRBV14 and TRBJ2-7, with 8 nucleotides matching TRBD1. The V gene's germline CDR1 is SGHDN and CDR2 FVKESK. V dropped 0 bases and J dropped 5; count of bases not matched to a gene: 6. The CDR3 covers 15 residues. The CDR3 nucleotides read TGTGCCAGCAGCCAAGATGCGGCAGGGGGCGACGAGCAGTACTTC. It yields the protein CASSQDAAGGDEQYF.

This clonotype was seen repeatedly, ten times or more. The chain couples TRBV5-1 to TRBJ2-7; possibly TRBD1 for D (5 bases). The germline CDR1 and CDR2 sequences are SGHRS and YFSETQ. V lost 4 bases, J lost 0 bases, and 8 bases lay in between. The CDR3 sequence is 13 residues long. The CDR3 reads CASSADSSYEQYV. The DNA of the CDR3 is TGCGCCAGCAGCGCCGACAGCTCCTACGAGCAGTACGTC.

This clonotype was seen ten or more times. The rearrangement links TRBV27 to TRBJ2-2; 8 positions agree with TRBD1. Germline loops: CDR1 MNHEY, CDR2 SMNVEV (reference sequence). The CDR3 extends over 15 amino acids. Trimming removed 6 bases from V and 7 bases from J; junction bases left unmatched: 10. CDR3: CASSRPGQGIGELFF. In DNA form, the CDR3 reads TGTGCCAGCAGCAGACCCGGACAGGGAATCGGGGAGCTGTTTTTT.